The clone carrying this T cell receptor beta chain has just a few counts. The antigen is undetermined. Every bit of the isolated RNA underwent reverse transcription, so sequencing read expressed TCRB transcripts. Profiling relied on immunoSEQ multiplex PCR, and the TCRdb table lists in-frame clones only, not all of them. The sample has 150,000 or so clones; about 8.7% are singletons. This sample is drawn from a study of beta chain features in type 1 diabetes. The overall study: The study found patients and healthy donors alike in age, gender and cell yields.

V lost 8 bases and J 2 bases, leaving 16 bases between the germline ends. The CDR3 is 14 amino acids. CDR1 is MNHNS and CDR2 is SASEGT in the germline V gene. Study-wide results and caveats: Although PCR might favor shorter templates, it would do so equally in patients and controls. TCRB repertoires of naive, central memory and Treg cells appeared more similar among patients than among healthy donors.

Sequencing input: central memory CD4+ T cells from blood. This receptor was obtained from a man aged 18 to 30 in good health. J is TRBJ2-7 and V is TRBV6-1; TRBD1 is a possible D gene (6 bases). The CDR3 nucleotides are TGTGCCAGCTTAGAGACAGGAATGGCCTACGAGCAGTACTTC. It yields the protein CASLETGMAYEQYF.